The clone carrying this T cell receptor (beta chain) has a handful of counts. Antigen unknown. Using RNA transcripts as the source, TCR beta CDR3 regions were amplified. An initial round of RT-PCR targeting the TCR CDR3 relied on the HTBI primer set. TCRdb reprocessed the multiplex PCR reads via MiXCR and lists one record per CDR3 protein. The sample holds fewer than 450,000 distinct CDR3 sequences, roughly 17% seen once. This record belongs to a study of T cells in Graves' hyperthyroidism and ophthalmopathy. Whole-study findings and limits: Researchers found most expanded thyroid clonotypes above 0.001 in blood as well.

Pregnant or lactating patients were excluded, as were those with uncontrolled infection or other autoimmune disease. The CDR3 contains 16 residues. Trimming removed 1 base from V and 2 bases from J, with 13 bases in between. Germline V gene lookup returns CDR1 LNHDA and CDR2 SQIVND (reference sequence). The chain joins TRBV19 to TRBJ2-3; no clear D gene. The sample comprised blood. The sequence derives from a young woman with Graves' hyperthyroidism that later progressed to Graves' ophthalmopathy. CDR3 in amino acids: CASSIVYGINTDTQYF. CDR3 sequence (DNA): TGTGCCAGTAGTATAGTCTACGGCATAAACACAGATACGCAGTATTTT.